This TCR beta chain originates from a study of cytomegalovirus exposure and HLA in healthy donors (dated by TCRdb to about 2017). About the investigation overall: According to an earlier analysis of around 600 of the donors, some 170 million T cells yielded 117 million unique TCR beta sequences and approximately 300 Gb of sequence data. The study aimed to test whether cataloging public T cell receptors could reveal signatures of past pathogen exposure. A separate validation cohort of 100 to 150 different subjects was used in addition to the 666-subject first cohort. Donor age, sex, ethnicity and CMV serostatus were collected together with the repertoire data. The study profiled the T cell repertoires of hundreds of subjects by immunosequencing and related them to cytomegalovirus serostatus. Every repertoire in the discovery cohort had been generated on one and the same sequencing platform. The later analysis used no new phenotypic data to find candidate immune exposures, relying instead on TCR beta sequences and their occurrence across donors. In an earlier analysis of roughly 540 of the donors, high-throughput TCR beta sequencing was used to judge whether each TCR beta V gene segment behaved as functional or pseudogenic. An early release that covered fewer than 750 HLA-typed donors contained approximately 320 gigabases of sequencing data and 85 million to 100 million unique TCR sequences. To predict cytomegalovirus infection status, the study brought together high-throughput TCR immunosequencing, statistical association of individual TCRs with disease status, and machine learning. Four or five DR-DQ haplotypes were handled as single units for association and clustering because linkage in the cohort was strong. Among the 398 genotyped donors, approximately 81% belonged to the genetic ancestry cluster associated with self-reported Caucasian donors. The number of typed donors differed by locus: about 620-630 for A, B, C, DRB1 and DQB1; 522 for DQA1; some 610 for DPA1; and around 490 for DPB1. HLA typing covered class I and class II loci at four-digit resolution. In a later genetic analysis, genome-wide SNP genotypes for about three fifths of the roughly 670 donors were used, and that subset was treated as a discovery cohort. Across 398 genotyped donors of the cohort, an average of 235,054 unique TCR beta nucleotide sequences per donor were sequenced, and roughly 18% of those sequences were non-productive. In a later analysis, previously published TCR beta repertoires from roughly 710 donors were re-analyzed and high-resolution HLA genotyping was added so that TCR occurrence patterns could be studied.

The CDR3 has 12 amino acids, counting the end cysteine and phenylalanine. Left in the record is the CDR3 DNA by itself, 36 bases read in frame from the first base. Per the germline V gene, MNHEY is the CDR1 and SVGAGI is the CDR2. V and J lose 8 bases and 3 bases, and a span of 8 bases separates them. General findings and caveats noted by the study authors: Strong co-occurrence of HLA alleles, especially DR and DQ, made assigning TCR associations to individual alleles difficult. In an earlier analysis of fewer than 700 of the donors, most TCR beta V segments appeared in productive rearrangements about 87% or about 30% of the time, broadly matching IMGT annotations. Several of the top co-occurrence clusters appeared to be linked to parvovirus B19, influenza, CMV and Epstein-Barr virus, according to a later analysis. Because HLA typing was unavailable for some donors at each locus, only the typed subset was used in association tests. While some public TCRs were present in many individuals, most TCR sequences turned up only very rarely across donors. The authors suggested that the approach could potentially be generalized to other disease states and immunological phenotypes. According to a later analysis, TCR association rates differed among HLA loci, with DRB1 alleles showing the most associated TCRs and HLA-C alleles showing the fewest. Some IMGT-functional V segments, including TRBV6-2 and TRBV6-3, could not be told apart with the 87-base-pair reads, so those segments were excluded. In a later analysis, 15,000 to 20,000 TCR beta sequences were associated with specific HLA alleles at a false discovery rate of 0.05. The presence/absence analyses assumed that sequencing depth was roughly uniform across donors, and that assumption may not be true. A further reported finding was that TCR beta sequences accurately predicted the HLA-A and HLA-B alleles for most subjects in the first cohort. A later analysis found that HLA-associated TCR beta chains were more clonally expanded and had lower generation probabilities than equally common non-associated chains. The classifier was reported to diagnose cytomegalovirus status with high specificity and sensitivity in both the original cohort and the validation cohort. Compared with the approximately 600-donor mean, donors in an Asian-associated ancestry cluster had fewer N-insertions in productive TCRs, according to a later genetic analysis. The earlier analysis of 587 of the donors excluded approximately 17 rarely observed V segments, including chromosome 9 orphons, because counts were too low. In a later genetic analysis, a missense DCLRE1C variant was associated with V-gene and J-gene trimming of TCR beta chains, and the association was replicated in an independent cohort. A total of fewer than 200 TCR beta chains were listed by the study as associated with cytomegalovirus. Three of the identified cytomegalovirus-associated TCR beta chains were confirmed in vitro to be specific for cytomegalovirus antigens. According to a later analysis, most CMV-associated TCR beta chains appeared to be HLA-restricted, and the HLA associations seemed to be driven largely by CMV exposure. A cluster of highly shared sequence variants was judged likely to represent a technical artifact of the sequencing pipeline. Only TCR beta chains were sequenced in this cohort, and the absence of alpha or paired-chain data limited detectable features. Linkage disequilibrium might explain the correlated functional status among segregating V segments, but an unknown experimental factor could not be excluded. Immune exposure information for the cohort was limited to CMV serostatus.

As concerns this clone: Its antigen is still unknown. No much larger clone is present one base from it, and per-base qualities are unavailable.

The cohort was made up of around 720 healthy bone marrow donors. All cohort members were sampled while nominally healthy, although unrecorded immune exposures were likely present. The donor tested CMV seropositive and was one of the 289 seropositive cohort members. A peripheral blood sample was provided by each donor, and peripheral blood mononuclear cells were used for TCR beta sequencing. Genomic DNA extraction from the blood cell samples was performed with the Qiagen DNeasy Blood Extraction Kit. Receptor libraries were prepared by the immunoSEQ multiplex PCR assay. For the multiplex PCR, a mixture combining 60 forward primers for TCR Vbeta segments and 13 reverse primers for TCR Jbeta segments was used. The CDR3 region of rearranged TCR beta genes was amplified from genomic DNA by a multiplex PCR assay. The amplified TCR beta libraries were sequenced on the Illumina HiSeq System as 87-base-pair reads. On the study's bioinformatics: A later analysis tallied about 77 million unique TCR beta chains across the 666 repertoires, and about 10 million of those chains were shared by two or more donors. Raw reads were error-corrected and collapsed into unique sequences with a nearest-neighbor algorithm that merged closely related sequences to remove PCR and sequencing errors. CDR3 sequences were aligned to IMGT reference sequences to assign V, D and J gene segments. For a sequence to be retained, a match of at least six nucleotides was required to both a V gene segment and a J gene segment. A rearrangement counted as productive if the CDR3 had no stop codons and remained in frame with V and J, and every other rearrangement counted as non-productive. Following IMGT convention, CDR3 was defined as the stretch from the second conserved V-encoded cysteine to the conserved J-encoded phenylalanine. In an earlier analysis of approximately 590 of the donors, sequences lacking an unambiguous match to a single V gene segment were excluded. In an earlier analysis of some 590 of the donors, a V segment was called functional when productive rearrangements were above 56.7%, and segregating when the standard deviation between donors exceeded 5%. A statistical classification framework was developed to diagnose cytomegalovirus status using the catalog of TCR beta chain sequences. A later analysis assigned V and J genes by comparing TCR nucleotide sequences with IMGT/GENE-DB human TR gene sequences. The TCRdist pipeline was used in a later analysis to assign CDR3 sequences and most-parsimonious VDJ recombination scenarios. In a later analysis, every TCR beta chain was defined by the combination of its CDR3 amino acid sequence and its V-gene family, and reads without a unique V-gene family were dropped. To address suspected cross-contamination and a sequencing artifact, a later analysis removed 550 to 750 highly shared, low-generation-probability nucleotide sequences. A later analysis calculated a clonal expansion index for each public chain from normalized within-repertoire ranks of inferred template counts. In a later analysis, generation probabilities were computed using a VDJ recombination model fitted to out-of-frame rearrangements, and the results were checked against IGoR. In a later analysis, TCR-TCR, TCR-HLA and TCR-CMV co-occurrence was scored with hypergeometric tests, and a repertoire-size bias correction was applied to TCR pairs. In a later analysis, false discovery rates were estimated by permuting HLA or CMV assignments 20 times. In a later analysis, co-occurring TCRs were grouped with DBSCAN, and TCRdist sequence similarity was added when clustering was performed within HLA-allele-positive subsets. Co-occurrence clustering excluded repertoires with fewer than 30,000 or more than 120,000 public chains, plus five with anomalous nucleotide sharing. Entries here come from immuneACCESS through TCRdb and include only in-frame sequences with V and J called. Some clones fail to appear in such tables; in the studies checked, an unresolved V gene covers under half of the shortfall, and the cause of the remainder is unknown. V and J calls and clone size are those listed in that table; D and trimming were worked out from the DNA. Within this sample are about 180,000 clones, with 60% to 80% of them counted one time only. The top ten clones comprise around 13% of the sample.

This chain joins TRBV6-5 to TRBJ1-3, with a weak D call of TRBD1 (6 bases match). This receptor was obtained from a woman aged 45-65 years in good health and CMV-seropositive. Sequencing input: PBMCs. CDR3 region: CASQDSGNTIYF. The sequenced DNA is TGTGCCAGCCAGGACAGTGGAAACACCATATATTTT.